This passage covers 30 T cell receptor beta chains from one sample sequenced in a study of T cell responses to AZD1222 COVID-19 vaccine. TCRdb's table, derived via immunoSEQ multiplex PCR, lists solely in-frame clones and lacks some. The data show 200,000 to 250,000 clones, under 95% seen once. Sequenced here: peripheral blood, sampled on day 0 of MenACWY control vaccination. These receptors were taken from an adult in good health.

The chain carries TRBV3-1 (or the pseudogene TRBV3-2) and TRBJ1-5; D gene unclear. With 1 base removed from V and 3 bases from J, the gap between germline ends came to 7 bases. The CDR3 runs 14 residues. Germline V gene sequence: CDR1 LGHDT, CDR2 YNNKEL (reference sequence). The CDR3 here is CASSQAEYNQPQHF. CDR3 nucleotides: TGTGCCAGCAGCCAAGCCGAGTACAATCAGCCCCAGCATTTT.

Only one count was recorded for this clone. CDR3 in amino acids: CASSIQSNNSPLHF. In nucleotides, the CDR3 is TGTGCCAGTAGTATCCAGAGTAATAATTCACCCCTCCACTTT. The chain couples TRBV19 to TRBJ1-6, with D hard to call. The CDR3 consists of 14 residues. Germline CDR1 reads LNHDA; CDR2 reads SQIVND (reference sequence). V gave up 3 bases and J gave up 5 bases, with 8 bases separating them. The variable domain in full, completed from reference TRBV19 and TRBJ1-6, reads DGGITQSPKYLFRKEGQNVTLSCEQNLNHDAMYWYRQDPGQGLRLIYYSQIVNDFQKGDIAEGYSVSREKKESFPLTVTSAQKNPTAFYLCASSIQSNNSPLHFGNGTRLTVT.

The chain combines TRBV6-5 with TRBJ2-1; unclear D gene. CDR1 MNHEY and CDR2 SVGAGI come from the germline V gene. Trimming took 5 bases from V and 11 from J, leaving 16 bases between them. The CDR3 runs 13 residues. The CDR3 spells CASSPQPPVKQFF. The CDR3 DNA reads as TGTGCCAGCAGTCCCCAGCCGCCTGTGAAGCAGTTCTTC.

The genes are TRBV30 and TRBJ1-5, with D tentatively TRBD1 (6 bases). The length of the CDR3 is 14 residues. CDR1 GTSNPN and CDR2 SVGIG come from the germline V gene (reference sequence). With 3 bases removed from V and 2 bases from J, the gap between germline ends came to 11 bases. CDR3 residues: CAWRDRTGNQPQHF. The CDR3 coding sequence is TGTGCCTGGAGGGACCGGACAGGCAATCAGCCCCAGCATTTT.

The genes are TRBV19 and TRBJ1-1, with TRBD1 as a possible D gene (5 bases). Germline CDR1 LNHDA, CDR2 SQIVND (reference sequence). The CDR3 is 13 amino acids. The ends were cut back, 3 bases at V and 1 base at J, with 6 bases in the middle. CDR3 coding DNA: TGTGCCAGTAGTATGACAGAGAACACTGAAGCTTTCTTT. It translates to CASSMTENTEAFF.

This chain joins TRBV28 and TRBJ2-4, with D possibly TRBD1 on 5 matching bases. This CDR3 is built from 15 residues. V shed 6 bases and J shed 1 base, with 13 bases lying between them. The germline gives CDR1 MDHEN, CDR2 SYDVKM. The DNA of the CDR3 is TGTGCCAGCAGGGCAGGGTTAGGGGCCAAAAACATTCAGTACTTC. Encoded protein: CASRAGLGAKNIQYF.

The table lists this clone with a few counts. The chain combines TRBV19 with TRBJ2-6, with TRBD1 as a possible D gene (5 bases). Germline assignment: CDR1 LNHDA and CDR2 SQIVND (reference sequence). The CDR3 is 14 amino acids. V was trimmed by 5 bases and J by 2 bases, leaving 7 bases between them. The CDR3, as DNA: TGTGCCAGTAGTCAAGGGGCTGGGGCCAACGTCCTGACTTTC. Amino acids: CASSQGAGANVLTF.

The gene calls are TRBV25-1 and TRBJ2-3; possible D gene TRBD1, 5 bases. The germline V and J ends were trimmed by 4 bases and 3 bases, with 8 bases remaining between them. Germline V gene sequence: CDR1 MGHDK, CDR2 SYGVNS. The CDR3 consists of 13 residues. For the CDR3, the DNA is TGTGCCAGCAGTGTCACAGGTACAGATACGCAGTATTTT. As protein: CASSVTGTDTQYF.

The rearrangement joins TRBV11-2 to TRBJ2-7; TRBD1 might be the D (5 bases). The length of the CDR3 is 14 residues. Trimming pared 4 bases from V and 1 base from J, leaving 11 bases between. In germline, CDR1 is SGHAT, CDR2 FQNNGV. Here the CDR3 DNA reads TGTGCCAGCAGCTCCGACAGAACTTCCTACGAGCAGTACTTC. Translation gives CASSSDRTSYEQYF.

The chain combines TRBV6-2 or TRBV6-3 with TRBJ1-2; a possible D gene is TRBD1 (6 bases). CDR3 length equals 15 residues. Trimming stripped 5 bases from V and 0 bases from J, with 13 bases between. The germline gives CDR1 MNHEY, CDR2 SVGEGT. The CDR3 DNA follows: TGTGCCAGCAGTCCCTACAGGACAGCTAACTATGGCTACACCTTC. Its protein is CASSPYRTANYGYTF.

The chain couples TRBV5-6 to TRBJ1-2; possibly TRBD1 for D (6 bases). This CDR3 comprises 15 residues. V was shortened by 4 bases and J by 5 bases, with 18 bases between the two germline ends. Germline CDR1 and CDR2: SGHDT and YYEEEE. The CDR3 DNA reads TGTGCCAGCAGCCGAGGACAGTTGGGCGTATATGGCTACACCTTC. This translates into CASSRGQLGVYGYTF. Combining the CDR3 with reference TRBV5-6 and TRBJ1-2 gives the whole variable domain DAGVTQSPTHLIKTRGQQVTLRCSPKSGHDTVSWYQQALGQGPQFIFQYYEEEERQRGNFPDRFSGHQFPNYSSELNVNALLLGDSALYLCASSRGQLGVYGYTFGSGTRLTVV.

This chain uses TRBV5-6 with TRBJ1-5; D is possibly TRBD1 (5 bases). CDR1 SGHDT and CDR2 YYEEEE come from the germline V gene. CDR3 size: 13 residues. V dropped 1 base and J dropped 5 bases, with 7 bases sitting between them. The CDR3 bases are TGTGCCAGCAGCTTGCTGGGGGATCAGCCCCAGCATTTT. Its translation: CASSLLGDQPQHF.

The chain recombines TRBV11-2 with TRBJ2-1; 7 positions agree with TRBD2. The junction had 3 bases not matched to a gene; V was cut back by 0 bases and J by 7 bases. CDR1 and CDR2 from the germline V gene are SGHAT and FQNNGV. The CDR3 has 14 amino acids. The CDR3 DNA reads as TGTGCCAGCAGCTTAGACCGGCGGGGGAATGAGCAGTTCTTC. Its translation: CASSLDRRGNEQFF.

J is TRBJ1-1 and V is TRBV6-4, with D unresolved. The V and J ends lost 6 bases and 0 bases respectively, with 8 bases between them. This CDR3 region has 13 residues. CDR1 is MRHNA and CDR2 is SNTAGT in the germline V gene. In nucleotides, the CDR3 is TGTGCCAGCAGCCCTACTCTGAACACTGAAGCTTTCTTT. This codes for CASSPTLNTEAFF.

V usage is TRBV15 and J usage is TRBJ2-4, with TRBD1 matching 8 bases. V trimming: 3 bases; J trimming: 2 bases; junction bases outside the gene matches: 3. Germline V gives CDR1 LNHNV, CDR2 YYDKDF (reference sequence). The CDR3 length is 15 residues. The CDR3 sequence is CATSRDRVTKNIQYF. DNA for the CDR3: TGTGCCACCAGCAGGGACAGGGTTACCAAAAACATTCAGTACTTC.

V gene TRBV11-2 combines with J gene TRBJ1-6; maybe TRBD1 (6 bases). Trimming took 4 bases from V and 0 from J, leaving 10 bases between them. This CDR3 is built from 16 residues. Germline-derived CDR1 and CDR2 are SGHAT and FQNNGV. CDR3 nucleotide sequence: TGTGCCAGCAGCTCCACGGACAGCTCCTATAATTCACCCCTCCACTTT. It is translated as CASSSTDSSYNSPLHF.

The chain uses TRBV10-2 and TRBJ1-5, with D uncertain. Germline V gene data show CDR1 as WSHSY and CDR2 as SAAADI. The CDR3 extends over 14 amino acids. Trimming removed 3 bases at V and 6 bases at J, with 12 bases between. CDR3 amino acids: CASSESGSRQPQHF. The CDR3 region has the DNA TGCGCCAGCAGTGAATCGGGATCGCGTCAGCCCCAGCATTTT.

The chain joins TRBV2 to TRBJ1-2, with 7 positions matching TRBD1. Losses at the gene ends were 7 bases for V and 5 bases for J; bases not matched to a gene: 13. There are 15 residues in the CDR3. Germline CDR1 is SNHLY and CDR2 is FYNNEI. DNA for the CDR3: TGTGCCAGCACCAGAAGAGGGACAGCAGAATATGGCTACACCTTC. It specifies CASTRRGTAEYGYTF.

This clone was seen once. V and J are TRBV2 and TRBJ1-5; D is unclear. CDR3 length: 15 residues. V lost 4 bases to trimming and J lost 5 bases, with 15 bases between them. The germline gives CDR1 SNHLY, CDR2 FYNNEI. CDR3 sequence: CASSGGRGSDQPQHF. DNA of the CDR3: TGTGCCAGCAGTGGAGGTCGGGGTTCGGATCAGCCCCAGCATTTT.

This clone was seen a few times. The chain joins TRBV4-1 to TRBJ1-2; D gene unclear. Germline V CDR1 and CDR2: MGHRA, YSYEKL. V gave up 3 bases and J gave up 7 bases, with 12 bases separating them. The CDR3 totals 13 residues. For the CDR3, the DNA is TGCGCCAGCAGCCAGAGTGGGATTCGTGGCTACACCTTC. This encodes CASSQSGIRGYTF.

The DNA for the CDR3 is TGTGCCAGCACGGGACAGGGGGAGGGAAACACCATATATTTT. This codes for CASTGQGEGNTIYF. The rearrangement uses TRBV11-2 and TRBJ1-3; 11 bases are a match to TRBD1. The V segment lost 7 bases and the J segment 4 bases; nucleotides outside the gene matches: 3. The germline gives CDR1 SGHAT, CDR2 FQNNGV. The CDR3 is 14 residues long.

CDR3 bases: TGTGCCAGCAGCTTTTATAGTTTCTTGTACAATGAGCAGTTCTTC. Translated: CASSFYSFLYNEQFF. This rearrangement joins TRBV7-9 to TRBJ2-1; D call uncertain. The CDR3 contains 15 residues. Germline CDR1 and CDR2: SEHNR and FQNEAQ (reference sequence). The V and J ends lost 3 bases and 4 bases respectively, with 13 bases between them.

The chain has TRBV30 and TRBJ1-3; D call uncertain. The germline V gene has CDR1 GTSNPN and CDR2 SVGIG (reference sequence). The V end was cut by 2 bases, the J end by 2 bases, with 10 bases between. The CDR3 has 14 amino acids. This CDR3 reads CAWSTTVPGNTIYF. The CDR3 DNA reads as TGTGCCTGGAGTACGACCGTTCCTGGAAACACCATATATTTT.

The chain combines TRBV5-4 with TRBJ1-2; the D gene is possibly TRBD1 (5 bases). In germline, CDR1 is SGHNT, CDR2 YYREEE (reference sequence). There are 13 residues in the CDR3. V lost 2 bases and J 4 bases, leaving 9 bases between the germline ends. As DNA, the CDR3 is TGTGCCAGCAGCTTCCGGGACCTCTATGGCTACACCTTC. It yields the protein CASSFRDLYGYTF.

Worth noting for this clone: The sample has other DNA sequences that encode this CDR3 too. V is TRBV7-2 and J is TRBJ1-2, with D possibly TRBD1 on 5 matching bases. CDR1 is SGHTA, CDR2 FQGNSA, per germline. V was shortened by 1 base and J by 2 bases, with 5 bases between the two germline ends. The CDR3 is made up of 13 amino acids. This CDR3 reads CASSLGQNYGYTF. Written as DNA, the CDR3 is TGTGCCAGCAGCTTAGGACAGAACTATGGCTACACCTTC.

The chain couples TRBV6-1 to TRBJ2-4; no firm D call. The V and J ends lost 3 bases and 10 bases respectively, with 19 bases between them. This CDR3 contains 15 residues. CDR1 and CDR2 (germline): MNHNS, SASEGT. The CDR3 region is CASSDQPGRPRIQYF. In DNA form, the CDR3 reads TGTGCCAGCAGTGATCAGCCGGGTCGCCCACGGATTCAGTACTTC.

The CDR3 DNA follows: TGTGCCAGCCTTCCTCGGCAGGGGGTATCTGGCTACACCTTC. It yields the protein CASLPRQGVSGYTF. This chain links TRBV28 with TRBJ1-2; 7 bases line up with TRBD1. The CDR3 contains 14 residues. The J segment lost 7 bases and the V segment lost 8 bases, leaving 13 bases of the junction unmatched. CDR1 and CDR2 from the germline V gene are MDHEN and SYDVKM.

As DNA, the CDR3 is TGCGCCAGCAGCCCGAGGACAGTCGGGGAGCTGTTTTTT. Residues: CASSPRTVGELFF. V gene TRBV4-1 combines with J gene TRBJ2-2; perhaps TRBD1 as D (6 bases). Germline loops: CDR1 MGHRA, CDR2 YSYEKL. The CDR3 runs 13 residues. V gave up 4 bases and J gave up 7 bases, with 10 bases separating them.

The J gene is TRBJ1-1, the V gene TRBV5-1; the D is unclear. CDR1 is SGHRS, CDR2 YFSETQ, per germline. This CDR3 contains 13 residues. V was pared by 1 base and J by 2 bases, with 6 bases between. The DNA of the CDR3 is TGCGCCAGCAGCTTGTGGGTCAACACTGAAGCTTTCTTT. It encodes CASSLWVNTEAFF.

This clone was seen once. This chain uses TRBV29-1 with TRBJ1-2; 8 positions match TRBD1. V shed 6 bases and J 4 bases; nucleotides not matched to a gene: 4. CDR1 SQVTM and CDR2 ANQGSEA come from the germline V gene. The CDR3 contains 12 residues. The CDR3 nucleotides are TGCAGCGTCAACAGGGGGACCTATGGCTACACCTTC. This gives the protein CSVNRGTYGYTF.